This TCR beta chain stems from a study of CD4 T cells in relation to SARS-CoV-2 and coronaviruses. Study at large: ViraFEST: approximately 10-day antigen culture of PBMCs, then TCR beta CDR3 sequencing. General study findings and limits: This crossreactivity analysis covered spike protein alone, no other viral proteins.

Data came from immunoSEQ multiplex PCR; TCRdb stores just in-frame clones and leaves some out. Counted here are roughly 31,000 clones, around 72% occurring once; the ten biggest clones make up around 12%. This CDR3 contains 18 residues. Germline loops: CDR1 MDHEN, CDR2 SYDVKM. The V segment lost 2 bases and the J segment 6 bases; nucleotides outside the gene matches: 14. The unexposed donors gave CD4+ T cells in about 2010-2019, prior to COVID-19. Isolation of CD4+ T cells took place after about 9 days in culture. As to this clone: The antigen is unknown.

Sequenced input: CD4+ T cells from PBMCs, cultured in vitro. This clonotype was sampled from a human donor in good health. The chain couples TRBV28 to TRBJ2-1; 9 bases match TRBD2. The CDR3 DNA follows: TGTGCCAGCAGTTTAGTTCGACTAGCGGTTGGTATTGGCAATGAGCAGTTCTTC. This encodes CASSLVRLAVGIGNEQFF. Full variable domain (remainder filled in from reference TRBV28 and TRBJ2-1): DVKVTQSSRYLVKRTGEKVFLECVQDMDHENMFWYRQDPGLGLRLIYFSYDVKMKEKGDIPEGYSVSREKKERFSLILESASTNQTSMYLCASSLVRLAVGIGNEQFFGPGTRLTVL.